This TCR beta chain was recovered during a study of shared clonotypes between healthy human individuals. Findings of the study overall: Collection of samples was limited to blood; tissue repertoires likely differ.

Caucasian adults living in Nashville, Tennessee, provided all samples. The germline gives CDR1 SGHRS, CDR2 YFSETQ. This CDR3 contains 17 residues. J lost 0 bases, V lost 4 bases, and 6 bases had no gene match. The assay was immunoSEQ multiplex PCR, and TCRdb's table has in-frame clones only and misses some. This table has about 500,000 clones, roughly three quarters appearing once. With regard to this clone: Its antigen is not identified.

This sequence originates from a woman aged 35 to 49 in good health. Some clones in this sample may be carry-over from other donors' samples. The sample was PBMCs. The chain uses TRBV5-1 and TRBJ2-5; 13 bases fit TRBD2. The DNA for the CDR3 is TGCGCCAGCAGCGTGGGACTAGCGGGACAGTACCAAGAGACCCAGTACTTC. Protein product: CASSVGLAGQYQETQYF.